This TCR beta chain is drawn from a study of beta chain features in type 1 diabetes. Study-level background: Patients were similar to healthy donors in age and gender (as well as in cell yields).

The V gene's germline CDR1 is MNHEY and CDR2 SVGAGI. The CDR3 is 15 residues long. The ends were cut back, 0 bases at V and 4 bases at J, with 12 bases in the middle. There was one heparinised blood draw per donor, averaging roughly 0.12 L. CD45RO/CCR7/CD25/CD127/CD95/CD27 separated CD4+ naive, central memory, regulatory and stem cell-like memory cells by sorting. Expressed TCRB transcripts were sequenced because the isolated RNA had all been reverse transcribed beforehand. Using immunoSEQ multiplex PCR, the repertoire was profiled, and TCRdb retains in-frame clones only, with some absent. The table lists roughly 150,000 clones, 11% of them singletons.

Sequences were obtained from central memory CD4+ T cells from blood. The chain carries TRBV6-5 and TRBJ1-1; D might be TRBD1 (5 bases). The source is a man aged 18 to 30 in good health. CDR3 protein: CASSYSIQGGTEAFF. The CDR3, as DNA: TGTGCCAGCAGTTACTCGATTCAGGGTGGCACTGAAGCTTTCTTT.